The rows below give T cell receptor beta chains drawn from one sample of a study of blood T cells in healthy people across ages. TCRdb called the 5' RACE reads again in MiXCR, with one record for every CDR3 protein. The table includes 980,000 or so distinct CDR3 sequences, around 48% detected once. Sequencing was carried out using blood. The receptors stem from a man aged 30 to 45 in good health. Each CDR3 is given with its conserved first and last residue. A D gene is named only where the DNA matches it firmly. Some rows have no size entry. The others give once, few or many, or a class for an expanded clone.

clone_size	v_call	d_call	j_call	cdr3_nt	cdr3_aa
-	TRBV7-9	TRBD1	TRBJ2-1	TGTGCCAGCAGCTTATTTACGACAGGGGGCAATGAGCAGTTCTTC	CASSLFTTGGNEQFF
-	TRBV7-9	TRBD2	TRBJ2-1	TGTGCCAGCAGCTTAGTGTCTAGCGGTGATAAATACAATGAGCAGTTCTTC	CASSLVSSGDKYNEQFF
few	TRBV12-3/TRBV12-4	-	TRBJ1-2	TGTGCCACCAGTTTAGGACCTACTGGCTACACCTTC	CATSLGPTGYTF
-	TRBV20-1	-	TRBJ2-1	TGCAGTGCTAGGGACAACGGGGGGCGAGGCTACAATGAGCAGTTCTTC	CSARDNGGRGYNEQFF
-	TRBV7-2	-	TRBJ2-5	TGTGCCAGCAGCCCCAGTAGGGGTCTTGTGGAGACCCAGTACTTC	CASSPSRGLVETQYF
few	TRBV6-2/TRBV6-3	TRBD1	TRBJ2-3	TGTGCCAGCAGTTACGAGACAGGGGGCGGTTCTAGCACAGATACGCAGTATTTT	CASSYETGGGSSTDTQYF
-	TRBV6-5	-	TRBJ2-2	TGTGCCAGCAGTTACGGGTCAGGGAAAACCAGGGAGCTGTTTTTT	CASSYGSGKTRELFF
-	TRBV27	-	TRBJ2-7	TGTGCCAGCAGTGTATCAGGGATCCACGAGCAGTACTTC	CASSVSGIHEQYF
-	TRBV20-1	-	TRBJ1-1	TGCAGTGCTAGAGATTTGGGGGGGGCCGAATACACTGAAGCTTTCTTT	CSARDLGGAEYTEAFF
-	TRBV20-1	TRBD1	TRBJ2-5	TGCAGTGCGGAACCGGGACAGGCCCAAGAGACCCAGTACTTC	CSAEPGQAQETQYF
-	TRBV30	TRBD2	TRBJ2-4	TGTGCCTGGAGGGGACTAGCGGGGGCGGCCAAAAACATTCAGTACTTC	CAWRGLAGAAKNIQYF
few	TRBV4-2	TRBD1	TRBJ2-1	TGTGCCAGCAGCCATTCTATTCGGGACAGCCACTACAATGAGCAGTTCTTC	CASSHSIRDSHYNEQFF
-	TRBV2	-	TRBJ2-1	TGTGCCAGCAGTCCCAGTCGGGAGCAGTTCTTC	CASSPSREQFF
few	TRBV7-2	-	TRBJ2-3	TGTGCCAGCAGCTTAGGGTGGGGGGCTAGCACAGATACGCAGTATTTT	CASSLGWGASTDTQYF
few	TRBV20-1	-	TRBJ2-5	TGCAGTGCTAGACTGGACAGCCTTCAAGAGACCCAGTACTTC	CSARLDSLQETQYF
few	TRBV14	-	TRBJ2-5	TGTGCCAGCAGCCAAGATCAAGGACTGCCTGGGGAGACCCAGTACTTC	CASSQDQGLPGETQYF
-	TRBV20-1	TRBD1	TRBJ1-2	TGCAGTGCTAGATCTACCTCGGGACAGGGCATTTATGGCTACACCTTC	CSARSTSGQGIYGYTF
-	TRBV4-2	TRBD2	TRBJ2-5	TGTGCCAGCAGCCAAGAAGGGCTCCAGCGGGGGTTAGAGACCCAGTACTTC	CASSQEGLQRGLETQYF
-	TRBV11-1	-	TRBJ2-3	TGTGCCAGCAGCTTAAGAGTCGAGGATACGCAGTATTTT	CASSLRVEDTQYF
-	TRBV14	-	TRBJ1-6	TGTGCCAGCAGCCAAGAACGGGGAGGTCCCCCCCACTTT	CASSQERGGPPHF
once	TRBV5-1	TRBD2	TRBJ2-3	TGCGCCAGCAGCTTTTATTCTAGCGGGGGGGCAGATACGCAGTATTTT	CASSFYSSGGADTQYF
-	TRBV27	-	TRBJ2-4	TGTGCCAGCAGGGAGGGGGCCCTAGCCAAAAACATTCAGTACTTC	CASREGALAKNIQYF
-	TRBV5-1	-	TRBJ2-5	TGCGCCAGCAGCGGGGGAACAGGGCAAGAGACCCAGTACTTC	CASSGGTGQETQYF
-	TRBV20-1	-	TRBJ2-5	TGCAGTGCTAGGAGGTCAGGAGAGGGGGAGCAGTACTTC	CSARRSGEGEQYF
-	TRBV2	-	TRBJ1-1	TGTGCCAGCAGTGAAGAGGGTCTCGAAGCTTTCTTT	CASSEEGLEAFF
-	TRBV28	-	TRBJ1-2	TGTGCCAGCAGTTTAGGGTTGAGGGGCTACACCTTC	CASSLGLRGYTF
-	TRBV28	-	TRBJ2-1	TGTGCCAGCAGTGACAGTTGCAATGAGCAGTTCTTC	CASSDSCNEQFF
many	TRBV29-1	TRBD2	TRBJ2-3	TGCAGCGTCGAGACTAGCGGGGGGACTAGGCAGTATTTT	CSVETSGGTRQYF
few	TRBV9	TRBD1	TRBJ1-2	TGTGCCAGCAGCGTAGATGGACAGGGGTTCTATGGCTACACCTTC	CASSVDGQGFYGYTF
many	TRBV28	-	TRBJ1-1	TGTGCCAGCATCACGGGTTTTACTGAAGCTTTCTTT	CASITGFTEAFF
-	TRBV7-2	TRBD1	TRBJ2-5	TGTGCCAGCAGCCGGGGACAGCTCTCCCAAGAGACCCAGTACTTC	CASSRGQLSQETQYF
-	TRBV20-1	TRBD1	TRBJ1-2	TGCAGTGCTAGAGGAGGGGGCGCACTTGGAAACTATGGCTACACCTTC	CSARGGGALGNYGYTF